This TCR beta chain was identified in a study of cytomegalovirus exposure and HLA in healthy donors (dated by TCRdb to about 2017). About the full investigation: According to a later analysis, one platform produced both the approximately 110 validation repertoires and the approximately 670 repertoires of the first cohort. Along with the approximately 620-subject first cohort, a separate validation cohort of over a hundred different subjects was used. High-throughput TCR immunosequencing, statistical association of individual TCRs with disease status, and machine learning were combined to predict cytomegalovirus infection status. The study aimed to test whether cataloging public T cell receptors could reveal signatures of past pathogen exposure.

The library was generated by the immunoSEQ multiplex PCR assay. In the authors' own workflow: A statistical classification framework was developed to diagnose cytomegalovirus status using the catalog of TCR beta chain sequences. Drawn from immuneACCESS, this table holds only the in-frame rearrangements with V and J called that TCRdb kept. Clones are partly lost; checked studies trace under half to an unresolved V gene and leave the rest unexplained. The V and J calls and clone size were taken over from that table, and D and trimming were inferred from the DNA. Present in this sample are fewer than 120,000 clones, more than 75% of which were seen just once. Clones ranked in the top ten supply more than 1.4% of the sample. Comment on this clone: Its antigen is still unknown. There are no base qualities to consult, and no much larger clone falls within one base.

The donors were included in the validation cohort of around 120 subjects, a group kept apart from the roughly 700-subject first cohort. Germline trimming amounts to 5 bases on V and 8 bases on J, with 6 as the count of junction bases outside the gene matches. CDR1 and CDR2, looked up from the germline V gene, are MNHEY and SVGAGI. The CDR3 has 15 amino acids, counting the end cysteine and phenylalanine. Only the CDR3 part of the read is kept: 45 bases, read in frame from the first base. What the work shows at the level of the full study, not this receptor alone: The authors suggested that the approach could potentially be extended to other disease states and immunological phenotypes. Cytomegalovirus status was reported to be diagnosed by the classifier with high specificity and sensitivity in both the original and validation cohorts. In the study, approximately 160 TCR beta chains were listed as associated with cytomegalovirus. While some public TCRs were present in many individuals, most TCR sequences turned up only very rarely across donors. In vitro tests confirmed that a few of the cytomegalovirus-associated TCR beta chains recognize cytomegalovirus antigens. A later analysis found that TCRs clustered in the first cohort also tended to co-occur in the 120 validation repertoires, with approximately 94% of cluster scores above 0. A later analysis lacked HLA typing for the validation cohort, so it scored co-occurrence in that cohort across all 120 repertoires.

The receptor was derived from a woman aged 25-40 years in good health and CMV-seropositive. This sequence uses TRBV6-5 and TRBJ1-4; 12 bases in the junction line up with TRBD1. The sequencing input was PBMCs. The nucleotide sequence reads TGTGCCAGCAGTCCCCGGGACAGGGGGCAGGAAAAACTGTTTTTT. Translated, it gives CASSPRDRGQEKLFF.